This is a list of T cell receptor beta chains from one sample in a study of T cell repertoires in cytomegalovirus infection. TCRdb called the reads again in MiXCR, with one record for every CDR3 protein. The top ten hold 9.5% to 15% of the sample, which has hundreds of thousands of distinct CDR3 sequences, approximately 30% seen once. No antigen has been identified for these receptors. Sequenced material: cultured CD8+ T cells from PBMCs, taken from culture after CMV antigen stimulation. These receptor sequences come from a human donor in good health (CMV status not recorded). Some clones in this sample may be carry-over from other donors' samples. Each CDR3 is given with its conserved first and last residue. The D gene is left open where the match is weak. Not all rows give a size; the values are once, few, many and, for expanded clones, a class.

v_gene: TRBV6-5; j_gene: TRBJ1-5; abundance: few; d_gene: TRBD1; CDR3aa: CASRNDRDSNQPQHF; CDR3nt: TGTGCCAGCAGAAACGACAGGGATAGCAATCAGCCCCAGCATTTT
v_gene: TRBV4-1; j_gene: TRBJ1-2; abundance: NA; d_gene: TRBD1; CDR3aa: CASSQVTGTGNGYTF; CDR3nt: TGCGCCAGCAGCCAAGTGACGGGGACAGGGAATGGCTACACCTTC
v_gene: TRBV25-1; j_gene: TRBJ1-1; abundance: NA; d_gene: NA; CDR3aa: CASKEGLRTEAFF; CDR3nt: TGTGCCAGCAAGGAGGGGTTGAGAACTGAAGCTTTCTTT
v_gene: TRBV12-5; j_gene: TRBJ1-1; abundance: NA; d_gene: NA; CDR3aa: CASGFQPSSNTEAFF; CDR3nt: TGTGCTAGTGGTTTCCAACCTTCATCAAACACTGAAGCTTTCTTT
v_gene: TRBV9; j_gene: TRBJ1-2; abundance: NA; d_gene: NA; CDR3aa: CASSAGQFGYTF; CDR3nt: TGTGCCAGCAGCGCAGGACAGTTCGGCTACACCTTC
v_gene: TRBV11-2; j_gene: TRBJ1-2; abundance: NA; d_gene: NA; CDR3aa: CASSLANGRLNYGYTF; CDR3nt: TGTGCCAGCAGCTTGGCAAACGGCCGACTCAACTATGGCTACACCTTC
v_gene: TRBV5-6; j_gene: TRBJ2-1; abundance: many; d_gene: NA; CDR3aa: CASSLRDNEQFF; CDR3nt: TGTGCCAGCAGCTTAAGGGACAATGAGCAGTTCTTC
v_gene: TRBV14; j_gene: TRBJ1-2; abundance: many; d_gene: NA; CDR3aa: CASSQESANYGYTF; CDR3nt: TGTGCCAGCAGCCAAGAATCAGCTAACTATGGCTACACCTTC
v_gene: TRBV3-1; j_gene: TRBJ2-5; abundance: few; d_gene: NA; CDR3aa: CASSQGAGEGETQYF; CDR3nt: TGTGCCAGCAGCCAAGGGGCGGGCGAAGGAGAGACCCAGTACTTC
v_gene: TRBV7-8; j_gene: TRBJ2-7; abundance: many; d_gene: NA; CDR3aa: CASSLALTTSYEQYF; CDR3nt: TGTGCCAGCAGCTTAGCGCTTACAACTTCCTACGAGCAGTACTTC
v_gene: TRBV10-1; j_gene: TRBJ2-5; abundance: few; d_gene: NA; CDR3aa: CASSERGSAETQYF; CDR3nt: TGCGCCAGCAGTGAGCGGGGAAGCGCAGAGACCCAGTACTTC
v_gene: TRBV6-1; j_gene: TRBJ1-1; abundance: NA; d_gene: NA; CDR3aa: CASSGTAYTEAFF; CDR3nt: TGTGCCAGCAGTGGGACAGCTTACACTGAAGCTTTCTTT
v_gene: TRBV3-1; j_gene: TRBJ2-3; abundance: NA; d_gene: TRBD2; CDR3aa: CASSRERGARKGTQYF; CDR3nt: TGTGCCAGCAGCCGCGAGCGGGGCGCGCGGAAAGGTACGCAGTATTTT
v_gene: TRBV6-5; j_gene: TRBJ1-1; abundance: few; d_gene: NA; CDR3aa: CASELSWGTEAFF; CDR3nt: TGTGCCAGCGAGTTAAGTTGGGGGACTGAAGCTTTCTTT
v_gene: TRBV4-1; j_gene: TRBJ2-3; abundance: NA; d_gene: TRBD1; CDR3aa: CASSPRTGESTDTQYF; CDR3nt: TGCGCCAGCAGCCCCAGGACAGGGGAGAGCACAGATACGCAGTATTTT
v_gene: TRBV7-9; j_gene: TRBJ1-4; abundance: NA; d_gene: NA; CDR3aa: CTSSHGGGSEKLFF; CDR3nt: TGTACCAGCAGCCATGGGGGGGGTAGTGAAAAACTGTTTTTT
v_gene: TRBV4-1; j_gene: TRBJ1-1; abundance: few; d_gene: TRBD1; CDR3aa: CASSQGTGELVRAFF; CDR3nt: TGCGCCAGCAGCCAGGGGACAGGGGAATTAGTGAGAGCTTTCTTT
v_gene: TRBV7-9; j_gene: TRBJ1-1; abundance: NA; d_gene: NA; CDR3aa: CASRTHLEAFF; CDR3nt: TGTGCCAGCCGGACACACTTGGAGGCTTTCTTT
v_gene: TRBV12-3/TRBV12-4; j_gene: TRBJ2-3; abundance: NA; d_gene: NA; CDR3aa: CASSLPSVQVSDTQYF; CDR3nt: TGTGCCAGCAGTTTACCCTCAGTTCAGGTGTCAGATACGCAGTATTTT
v_gene: TRBV2; j_gene: TRBJ1-1; abundance: few; d_gene: NA; CDR3aa: CASSEGQRNAEAFF; CDR3nt: TGTGCCAGCAGTGAGGGACAAAGGAACGCTGAAGCTTTCTTT
v_gene: TRBV6-5; j_gene: TRBJ2-1; abundance: few; d_gene: TRBD1; CDR3aa: CASSYSRTGNEQFF; CDR3nt: TGTGCCAGCAGTTACTCGAGGACAGGCAATGAGCAGTTCTTC
v_gene: TRBV7-8; j_gene: TRBJ2-3; abundance: many; d_gene: NA; CDR3aa: CASSLLGGTDTQYF; CDR3nt: TGTGCCAGCAGCTTATTGGGCGGCACAGATACGCAGTATTTT
v_gene: TRBV27; j_gene: TRBJ1-1; abundance: NA; d_gene: TRBD1; CDR3aa: CASSSGGRVTEAFF; CDR3nt: TGTGCCAGCAGTTCAGGGGGCAGGGTCACTGAAGCTTTCTTT
v_gene: TRBV6-1; j_gene: TRBJ1-2; abundance: NA; d_gene: NA; CDR3aa: CASSYKTRADYGYTF; CDR3nt: TGTGCCAGCAGTTATAAGACCCGGGCGGACTATGGCTACACCTTC
v_gene: TRBV4-2; j_gene: TRBJ1-1; abundance: few; d_gene: NA; CDR3aa: CASSQEFLDGLTEAFF; CDR3nt: TGTGCCAGCAGCCAAGAGTTTCTTGACGGTCTCACTGAAGCTTTCTTT
v_gene: TRBV4-1; j_gene: TRBJ1-5; abundance: NA; d_gene: NA; CDR3aa: CASSQELNQPQHF; CDR3nt: TGCGCCAGCAGCCAAGAGCTCAATCAGCCCCAGCATTTT
v_gene: TRBV6-2/TRBV6-3; j_gene: TRBJ1-1; abundance: few; d_gene: NA; CDR3aa: CASSSPQGWGEAFF; CDR3nt: TGTGCCAGCAGTTCCCCTCAGGGATGGGGTGAAGCTTTCTTT
v_gene: TRBV2; j_gene: TRBJ2-1; abundance: NA; d_gene: NA; CDR3aa: CASRAQWGESSYNEQFF; CDR3nt: TGTGCCAGCAGGGCTCAGTGGGGGGAAAGCTCCTACAATGAGCAGTTCTTC
v_gene: TRBV19; j_gene: TRBJ2-7; abundance: once; d_gene: TRBD1; CDR3aa: CASSMEGGQLYLSKEQYF; CDR3nt: TGTGCCAGTAGTATGGAAGGGGGACAGCTCTACCTTAGTAAAGAGCAGTACTTC
v_gene: TRBV12-3/TRBV12-4; j_gene: TRBJ2-1; abundance: NA; d_gene: TRBD1; CDR3aa: CASSLARSGGRNEQFF; CDR3nt: TGTGCCAGCAGTTTAGCGCGTTCAGGGGGTAGGAATGAGCAGTTCTTC
v_gene: TRBV19; j_gene: TRBJ1-4; abundance: few; d_gene: NA; CDR3aa: CASSPGTFEKLFF; CDR3nt: TGTGCCAGTAGCCCCGGGACGTTCGAAAAACTGTTTTTT
v_gene: TRBV10-3; j_gene: TRBJ2-2; abundance: few; d_gene: NA; CDR3aa: CAITGRNGELFF; CDR3nt: TGTGCCATCACAGGGAGAAACGGGGAGCTGTTTTTT
v_gene: TRBV12-3/TRBV12-4; j_gene: TRBJ1-4; abundance: many; d_gene: TRBD1; CDR3aa: CASSLGTGNEKLFF; CDR3nt: TGTGCCAGCAGTTTAGGGACAGGGAACGAAAAACTGTTTTTT
v_gene: TRBV6-1; j_gene: TRBJ1-2; abundance: NA; d_gene: TRBD1; CDR3aa: CASREGQGASIVYGYTF; CDR3nt: TGTGCCAGCAGAGAGGGACAGGGGGCCTCAATAGTCTATGGCTACACCTTC
v_gene: TRBV6-8; j_gene: TRBJ2-3; abundance: NA; d_gene: NA; CDR3aa: CASSYTGVHTDTQYF; CDR3nt: TGTGCCAGCAGTTACACAGGAGTCCACACAGATACGCAGTATTTT
v_gene: TRBV24-1; j_gene: TRBJ2-2; abundance: NA; d_gene: NA; CDR3aa: CATSDSLGVGTGELFF; CDR3nt: TGTGCCACCAGTGACTCCCTTGGGGTTGGCACCGGGGAGCTGTTTTTT
v_gene: TRBV7-6; j_gene: TRBJ1-5; abundance: many; d_gene: NA; CDR3aa: CASSSTVLRPQHF; CDR3nt: TGTGCCAGCAGTTCGACGGTTCTTCGGCCCCAGCATTTT
v_gene: TRBV4-1; j_gene: TRBJ2-7; abundance: few; d_gene: TRBD1; CDR3aa: CASSLNQGATYEQYF; CDR3nt: TGCGCCAGCAGCCTAAACCAGGGGGCGACCTACGAGCAGTACTTC
v_gene: TRBV6-5; j_gene: TRBJ2-5; abundance: many; d_gene: NA; CDR3aa: CASSYDPVKTQYF; CDR3nt: TGTGCCAGCAGTTACGATCCGGTAAAGACCCAGTACTTC
v_gene: TRBV7-9; j_gene: TRBJ1-4; abundance: few; d_gene: TRBD1; CDR3aa: CASSSWQDRNEKLFF; CDR3nt: TGTGCCAGCAGCTCCTGGCAGGACAGGAATGAAAAACTGTTTTTT
v_gene: TRBV29-1; j_gene: TRBJ2-1; abundance: NA; d_gene: NA; CDR3aa: CSVEKAGPNEQFF; CDR3nt: TGCAGCGTTGAAAAGGCGGGGCCCAATGAGCAGTTCTTC
v_gene: TRBV7-9; j_gene: TRBJ1-1; abundance: NA; d_gene: NA; CDR3aa: CASSWGEGRNTEAFF; CDR3nt: TGTGCCAGCAGCTGGGGGGAGGGTCGGAACACTGAAGCTTTCTTT
v_gene: TRBV27; j_gene: TRBJ1-2; abundance: NA; d_gene: TRBD1; CDR3aa: CASTGGGGYTF; CDR3nt: TGTGCCTCCACAGGGGGTGGCGGCTACACCTTC
v_gene: TRBV12-3/TRBV12-4; j_gene: TRBJ1-6; abundance: few; d_gene: NA; CDR3aa: CASSLAPGMSPLHF; CDR3nt: TGTGCCAGCAGTTTAGCGCCCGGAATGTCACCCCTCCACTTT
v_gene: TRBV5-1; j_gene: TRBJ2-3; abundance: NA; d_gene: TRBD1; CDR3aa: CASSPDRPIEDTQYF; CDR3nt: TGCGCCAGCAGCCCGGACAGGCCAATTGAGGATACGCAGTATTTT
v_gene: TRBV18; j_gene: TRBJ1-1; abundance: NA; d_gene: NA; CDR3aa: CASSPGSVNTEAFF; CDR3nt: TGTGCCAGCTCACCCGGGTCGGTGAACACTGAAGCTTTCTTT